There are a few counts of the clone carrying this T cell receptor (beta chain). As yet, its antigen is unknown. What was sequenced were expressed TCRB transcripts, since all of the isolated RNA had been reverse transcribed. TCRdb's copy holds only in-frame clones and misses some; the assay was immunoSEQ multiplex PCR. Of 330,000 or so clones detected, around 20% appear once; the ten largest clones hold around 0.04%. The entry originates in a study of beta chain features in type 1 diabetes. Whole-study results and caveats: Whether TCRB rearrangement is influenced by HLA type was left unresolved in this analysis.

The CDR3 covers 14 residues. Sequencing was done on a sample of naive CD4+ T cells from blood. The J gene is TRBJ2-7, the V gene TRBV21-1; the tabulated D call, TRBD1, remains unverified against the DNA. TRBV21-1 is listed as a pseudogene. The sequence derives from a woman in her late teens or twenties in good health. The CDR3 loop is CASSKEQGRGEQYF. The DNA of the CDR3 is TGTGCCAGCAGCAAAGAACAGGGACGGGGCGAGCAGTACTTC.